These 3 T cell receptor beta chains originate from one sample sequenced in a study of a mutant IDH1 vaccine in newly diagnosed glioma. Time point defined: week 5, during vaccination. Doses comprised 300 ug of mutant IDH1 20-mer peptide each, plus topical imiquimod. These receptors lack a known antigen. This table comes from immunoSEQ multiplex PCR, and its TCRdb copy is limited to in-frame clones, with some not included. The sample comprises approximately 40,000 clones, more than 75% of which are singletons, and around 5.9% rests with the top ten. The sequencing used PBMCs, collected from a glioma patient whose treatment included an IDH1 peptide vaccine. The receptors here all came from a man aged 40-55 years with glioma.

Here the CDR3 DNA reads TGTGCCAGCAGAACCTTGGGAACTCTTTATGGCTACACCTTC. As protein: CASRTLGTLYGYTF. J is TRBJ1-2 and V is TRBV2; D unresolved. V lost 6 bases and J 5 bases, leaving 16 bases between the germline ends. The CDR3 spans 14 residues. The germline gives CDR1 SNHLY, CDR2 FYNNEI.

The J gene is TRBJ2-1, the V gene TRBV2; D possibly corresponds to TRBD2 (5 bases). Germline CDR1 and CDR2: SNHLY and FYNNEI. Trimming removed 5 bases at V and 4 bases at J, with 9 bases between. The CDR3 is 13 amino acids. The CDR3 nucleotides are TGTGCCAGCAGTTACGGGGTATACAATGAGCAGTTCTTC. It codes for CASSYGVYNEQFF.

The chain couples TRBV20-1 to TRBJ1-1; D gene unclear. The V end was cut by 1 base, the J end by 5 bases, with 5 bases between. CDR3 length: 11 residues. CDR1 is DFQATT, CDR2 SNEGSKA, per germline (reference sequence). CDR3 in DNA: TGCAGTGCTAGAGCACCGACTGAAGCTTTCTTT. This encodes CSARAPTEAFF.